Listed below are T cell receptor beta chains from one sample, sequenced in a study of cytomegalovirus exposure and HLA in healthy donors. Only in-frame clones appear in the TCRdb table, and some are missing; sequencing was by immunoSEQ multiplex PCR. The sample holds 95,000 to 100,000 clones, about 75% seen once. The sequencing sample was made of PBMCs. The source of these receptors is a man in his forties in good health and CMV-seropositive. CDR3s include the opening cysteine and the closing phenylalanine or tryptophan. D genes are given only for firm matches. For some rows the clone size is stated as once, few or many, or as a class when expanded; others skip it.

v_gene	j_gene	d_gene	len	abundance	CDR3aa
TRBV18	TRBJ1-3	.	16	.	CASSSNSGGLGNTIYF
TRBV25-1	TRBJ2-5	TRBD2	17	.	CASSEFLPLAGQETQYF
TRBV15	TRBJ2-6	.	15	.	CATSSRGSGANVLTF
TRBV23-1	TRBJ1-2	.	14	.	CASSQRRQLVGYTF
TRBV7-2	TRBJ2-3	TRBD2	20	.	CASSLAVDPLSSGNTDTQYF
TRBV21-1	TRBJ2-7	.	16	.	CASSARGRDSTYEQYF
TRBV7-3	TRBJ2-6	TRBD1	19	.	CASSLGVGQGAKGANVLTF
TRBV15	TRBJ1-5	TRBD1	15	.	CATSKGTDSNQPQHF
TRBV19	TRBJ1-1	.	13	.	CARRDVENTEAFF
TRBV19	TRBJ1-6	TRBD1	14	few	CASSIGQGVRALHF
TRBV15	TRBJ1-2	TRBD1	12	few	CATSRAEGALSF
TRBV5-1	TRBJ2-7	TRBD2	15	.	CASSPSGGGVDEQYF
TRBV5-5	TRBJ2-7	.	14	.	CASSVQDGAYEQYF
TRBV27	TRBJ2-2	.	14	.	CASHLQGNTGELFF
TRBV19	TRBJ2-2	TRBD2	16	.	CASSITRGSGTGELFF
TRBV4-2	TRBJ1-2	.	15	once	CASSQEPVANYGYTF
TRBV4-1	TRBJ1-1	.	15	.	CASSQRSRGDTEAFF
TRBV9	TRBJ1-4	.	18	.	CASSAPRGGPPTNEKLFF
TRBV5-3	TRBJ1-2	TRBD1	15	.	CARSTLTGLLYGYTF
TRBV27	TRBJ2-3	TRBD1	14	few	CASTRGGDRGTQYF
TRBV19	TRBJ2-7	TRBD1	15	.	CASSDTGQALGEQYF
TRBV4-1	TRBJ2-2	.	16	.	CASRPPEGGGSGELFF
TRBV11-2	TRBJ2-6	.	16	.	CASSLGVSSGANVLTF
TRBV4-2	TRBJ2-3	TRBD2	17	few	CASSQESGGEWTDTQYF
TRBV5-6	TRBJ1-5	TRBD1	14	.	CASSLRGPRQPQHF
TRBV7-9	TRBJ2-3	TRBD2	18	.	CASPDSPGLAGVGDTQYF
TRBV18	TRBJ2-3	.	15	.	CASSRVAASTDTQYF
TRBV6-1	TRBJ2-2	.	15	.	CASSEVAGAPGELFF
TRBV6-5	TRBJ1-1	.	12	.	CASSQDRGEAFF
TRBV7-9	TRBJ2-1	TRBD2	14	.	CASQTSGTYNEQFF
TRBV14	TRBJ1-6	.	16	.	CASSQDPGVGNSPLHF
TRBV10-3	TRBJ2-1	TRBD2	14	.	CATRTSGGYNEQFF
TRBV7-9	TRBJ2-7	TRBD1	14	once	CASSPQGGPNEQYF
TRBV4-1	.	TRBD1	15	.	CASSQPGQGRYEQYF
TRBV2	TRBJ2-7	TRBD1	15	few	CASSNFPQGQYEQYF
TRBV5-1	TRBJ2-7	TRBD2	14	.	CASSYLAGGQEQYF
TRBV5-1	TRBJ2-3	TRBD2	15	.	CASSLSGRATDTQYF
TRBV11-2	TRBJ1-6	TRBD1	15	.	CASSLGTGYNSPLHF
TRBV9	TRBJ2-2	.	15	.	CASSETGTNTGELFF
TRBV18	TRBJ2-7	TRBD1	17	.	CASSPTKWGQGVWEQYF